Listed below are T cell receptor beta chains from one sample, sequenced in a study of cytomegalovirus exposure and HLA in healthy donors. The data were produced by immunoSEQ multiplex PCR, yet TCRdb's version contains in-frame clones alone and is incomplete. The sample has around 220,000 clones, about 80% seen once. Sample: PBMCs. The receptors were gathered from a girl aged 10 to 17 in good health and CMV-seronegative. The CDR3 runs from the conserved cysteine through the conserved F or W. Each record gives: V gene, CDR3 length, clone size, J gene, D gene, CDR3 DNA, CDR3 protein. The D gene is left open where the match is weak. Where a row states a size, it is once, few, many or the class of an expanded clone; other rows omit it.

V gene: TRBV5-1; CDR3 length: 13; clone size: .; J gene: TRBJ1-6; D gene: .; CDR3 DNA: TGCGCCAGCAGCGGGGGGGCGCTTTCACCCCTCCACTTT; CDR3 protein: CASSGGALSPLHF
V gene: TRBV27; CDR3 length: 12; clone size: few; J gene: TRBJ2-1; D gene: TRBD2; CDR3 DNA: TGTGCCAGCAGTTTAGGCGGGAGAGAGCAGTTCTTC; CDR3 protein: CASSLGGREQFF
V gene: TRBV19; CDR3 length: 17; clone size: .; J gene: TRBJ1-3; D gene: TRBD1; CDR3 DNA: TGTGCCAGTAGTAACGCCGGGACAGGGGCTAATGGAAACACCATATATTTT; CDR3 protein: CASSNAGTGANGNTIYF
V gene: TRBV6-6; CDR3 length: 16; clone size: .; J gene: TRBJ1-3; D gene: TRBD1; CDR3 DNA: TGTGCCAGCAGTTACCTGGGACAGGGGGCTGGAAGCACCATATATTTT; CDR3 protein: CASSYLGQGAGSTIYF
V gene: TRBV4-2; CDR3 length: 16; clone size: .; J gene: TRBJ1-1; D gene: TRBD1; CDR3 DNA: TGTGCCAGCAGCTCAGGACAGGGGCCAATGAACACTGAAGCTTTCTTT; CDR3 protein: CASSSGQGPMNTEAFF
V gene: TRBV2; CDR3 length: 15; clone size: once; J gene: TRBJ1-5; D gene: TRBD1; CDR3 DNA: TGTGCCAGCAGTCCCGGACAGGGGGGCAATCAGCCCCAGCATTTT; CDR3 protein: CASSPGQGGNQPQHF
V gene: TRBV6-1; CDR3 length: 19; clone size: .; J gene: TRBJ1-5; D gene: .; CDR3 DNA: TGTGCCAGCAGTGAAGCGAAACCAGGGGTTTACCCAGAATGGGGGCCCCAGCATTTT; CDR3 protein: CASSEAKPGVYPEWGPQHF
V gene: TRBV5-4; CDR3 length: 16; clone size: .; J gene: TRBJ1-1; D gene: .; CDR3 DNA: TGTGCCAGCAGCCGAATACTGGGAAGGGGGAACACTGAAGCTTTCTTT; CDR3 protein: CASSRILGRGNTEAFF
V gene: TRBV5-1; CDR3 length: 18; clone size: once; J gene: TRBJ1-1; D gene: TRBD1; CDR3 DNA: TGCGCCAGCAGCTTGGAAGGGGGACAGTGGGATTTGAACACTGAAGCTTTCTTT; CDR3 protein: CASSLEGGQWDLNTEAFF
V gene: TRBV4-3; CDR3 length: 15; clone size: few; J gene: TRBJ1-5; D gene: .; CDR3 DNA: TGCGCCAGCAGCCAAGATCTATTGAGCAATCAGCCCCAGCATTTT; CDR3 protein: CASSQDLLSNQPQHF
V gene: TRBV5-6; CDR3 length: 16; clone size: .; J gene: TRBJ2-7; D gene: .; CDR3 DNA: TGTGCCAGCAGCTTGGTACAGGCAAGGCACTCCTACGAGCAGTACTTC; CDR3 protein: CASSLVQARHSYEQYF
V gene: TRBV27; CDR3 length: 14; clone size: .; J gene: TRBJ1-5; D gene: .; CDR3 DNA: TGTGCCAGCAACCTCCACGGGAGCAATCAGCCCCAGCATTTT; CDR3 protein: CASNLHGSNQPQHF
V gene: TRBV9; CDR3 length: 15; clone size: once; J gene: TRBJ2-5; D gene: TRBD1; CDR3 DNA: TGTGCCAGCAGCGCATCAGACAGGGGCCGGGAGACCCAGTACTTC; CDR3 protein: CASSASDRGRETQYF
V gene: TRBV5-1; CDR3 length: 13; clone size: .; J gene: TRBJ2-7; D gene: .; CDR3 DNA: TGCGCCAGCAGCTTGGACCGCGCCTACGAGCAGTACTTC; CDR3 protein: CASSLDRAYEQYF
V gene: TRBV15; CDR3 length: 17; clone size: .; J gene: TRBJ1-5; D gene: .; CDR3 DNA: TGTGCCACCAGCAGACCCGAGGGAGGGGCAGAGGATCAGCCCCAGCATTTT; CDR3 protein: CATSRPEGGAEDQPQHF
V gene: TRBV2; CDR3 length: 14; clone size: .; J gene: TRBJ1-1; D gene: .; CDR3 DNA: TGTGCCAGCAGTGATGGGCAGGGGTGGGCTGAAGCTTTCTTT; CDR3 protein: CASSDGQGWAEAFF
V gene: TRBV5-8; CDR3 length: 16; clone size: .; J gene: TRBJ1-2; D gene: .; CDR3 DNA: TGTGCCAGCAGAGCGGGGGGGAAGGGTGCTAACTATGGCTACACCTTC; CDR3 protein: CASRAGGKGANYGYTF
V gene: TRBV4-1; CDR3 length: 15; clone size: .; J gene: TRBJ2-1; D gene: .; CDR3 DNA: TGCGCCAGCAGCCAAGAATGGACTGTTCCTGCTGAGCAGTTCTTC; CDR3 protein: CASSQEWTVPAEQFF
V gene: TRBV11-2; CDR3 length: 14; clone size: .; J gene: TRBJ2-7; D gene: .; CDR3 DNA: TGTGCCGTAGGGGGAAGAACTAAATCGGACGAGCAGTACTTC; CDR3 protein: CAVGGRTKSDEQYF
V gene: TRBV7-3; CDR3 length: 16; clone size: .; J gene: TRBJ2-3; D gene: TRBD2; CDR3 DNA: TGTGCCAGCAGCTTAGGACTAGCGGTTAGCACAGATACGCAGTATTTT; CDR3 protein: CASSLGLAVSTDTQYF
V gene: TRBV2; CDR3 length: 14; clone size: few; J gene: TRBJ1-2; D gene: .; CDR3 DNA: TGTGCCAGCAGTGATGTTAGGGGTGCGGATGGCTACACCTTC; CDR3 protein: CASSDVRGADGYTF
V gene: TRBV19; CDR3 length: 17; clone size: .; J gene: TRBJ1-1; D gene: TRBD1; CDR3 DNA: TGTGCCAGTAGTATAGGATGGACAGGAAGTCGGACGACTGAAGCTTTCTTT; CDR3 protein: CASSIGWTGSRTTEAFF
V gene: TRBV2; CDR3 length: 17; clone size: .; J gene: TRBJ1-5; D gene: TRBD1; CDR3 DNA: TGTGCCAGCAGCGAAGCTAGGACAGGGAATCGCAATCAGCCCCAGCATTTT; CDR3 protein: CASSEARTGNRNQPQHF
V gene: TRBV9; CDR3 length: 15; clone size: .; J gene: TRBJ1-1; D gene: .; CDR3 DNA: TGTGCCAGCAGCGTAGATCCAGGGTTGAACACTGAAGCTTTCTTT; CDR3 protein: CASSVDPGLNTEAFF
V gene: TRBV7-3; CDR3 length: 18; clone size: .; J gene: TRBJ2-3; D gene: TRBD2; CDR3 DNA: TGTGCCAGCAGCTTAATAGGGGCTAGCGGGAGGGCACAAGATACGCAGTATTTT; CDR3 protein: CASSLIGASGRAQDTQYF
V gene: TRBV7-9; CDR3 length: 15; clone size: .; J gene: TRBJ2-1; D gene: .; CDR3 DNA: TGTGCCAGCAGTGCCCTGGAGGGTCGTGACAATGAGCAGTTCTTC; CDR3 protein: CASSALEGRDNEQFF
V gene: TRBV7-6; CDR3 length: 14; clone size: .; J gene: TRBJ1-2; D gene: TRBD1; CDR3 DNA: TGTGCCAGCAGCTTACGGGACAGGGACTATGGCTACACCTTC; CDR3 protein: CASSLRDRDYGYTF
V gene: TRBV14; CDR3 length: 16; clone size: .; J gene: TRBJ2-3; D gene: .; CDR3 DNA: TGTGCCAGCAGCCAAAAGCAGGCATCCCGCACAGATACGCAGTATTTT; CDR3 protein: CASSQKQASRTDTQYF
V gene: TRBV5-1; CDR3 length: 13; clone size: once; J gene: TRBJ2-3; D gene: TRBD2; CDR3 DNA: TGCGCCAGCAAAAGCGGGGACACAGATACGCAGTATTTT; CDR3 protein: CASKSGDTDTQYF
V gene: TRBV4-1; CDR3 length: 14; clone size: .; J gene: TRBJ1-2; D gene: .; CDR3 DNA: TGCGCCAGCACCAGGCCACTGCCTCTTTATGGCTACACCTTC; CDR3 protein: CASTRPLPLYGYTF
V gene: TRBV6-1; CDR3 length: 14; clone size: .; J gene: TRBJ1-4; D gene: .; CDR3 DNA: TGTGCCAGCAGTGAAGTGGCAGGTGACGAAAAACTGTTTTTT; CDR3 protein: CASSEVAGDEKLFF
V gene: TRBV2; CDR3 length: 20; clone size: .; J gene: TRBJ1-5; D gene: TRBD1; CDR3 DNA: TGTGCCAGCACCTATCGGCAATCGGGACAGGGACTTTATAGCAATCAGCCCCAGCATTTT; CDR3 protein: CASTYRQSGQGLYSNQPQHF
V gene: TRBV6-1; CDR3 length: 15; clone size: once; J gene: TRBJ1-3; D gene: TRBD1; CDR3 DNA: TGTGCCAGCAGCGAAGGGGGCGCAACTGGAAACACCATATATTTT; CDR3 protein: CASSEGGATGNTIYF
V gene: TRBV5-1; CDR3 length: 17; clone size: .; J gene: TRBJ2-3; D gene: TRBD2; CDR3 DNA: TGCGCCAGCAGCCAACGCCCCCCTAGCGGGAGGCTCGATACGCAGTATTTT; CDR3 protein: CASSQRPPSGRLDTQYF
V gene: TRBV7-2; CDR3 length: 15; clone size: .; J gene: TRBJ1-1; D gene: .; CDR3 DNA: TGTGCCAGCAGCTTAGAAGTATGGGGGGGTGCTGAAGCTTTCTTT; CDR3 protein: CASSLEVWGGAEAFF
V gene: TRBV4-1; CDR3 length: 15; clone size: .; J gene: TRBJ2-3; D gene: .; CDR3 DNA: TGCGCCAGCAGCCAAGAGGGGACAGTGGGGGGTACGCAGTATTTT; CDR3 protein: CASSQEGTVGGTQYF
V gene: TRBV11-3; CDR3 length: 13; clone size: .; J gene: TRBJ1-1; D gene: TRBD1; CDR3 DNA: TGTGCCAGCAGCTCCCAGGGGGGCACTGAAGCTTTCTTT; CDR3 protein: CASSSQGGTEAFF
V gene: TRBV2; CDR3 length: 16; clone size: .; J gene: TRBJ1-5; D gene: .; CDR3 DNA: TGTGCCAGCAGTGACGCGGGTGGAGGGATAGGGCAGCCCCAGCATTTT; CDR3 protein: CASSDAGGGIGQPQHF
V gene: TRBV6-1; CDR3 length: 12; clone size: .; J gene: TRBJ1-2; D gene: .; CDR3 DNA: TGTGCCAGCAGTGAGGAGTTGTATGGCTACACCTTC; CDR3 protein: CASSEELYGYTF
V gene: TRBV9; CDR3 length: 15; clone size: .; J gene: TRBJ1-3; D gene: .; CDR3 DNA: TGTGCCAGCAGCGTAGGAGTGTCCTCTGGAAACACCATATATTTT; CDR3 protein: CASSVGVSSGNTIYF
V gene: TRBV27; CDR3 length: 16; clone size: .; J gene: TRBJ1-2; D gene: TRBD1; CDR3 DNA: TGTGCCAGCAGGAGGACAGGGAGGGGAACTAACTATGGCTACACCTTC; CDR3 protein: CASRRTGRGTNYGYTF
V gene: TRBV29-1; CDR3 length: 12; clone size: .; J gene: TRBJ2-7; D gene: .; CDR3 DNA: TGCAGCGCGTGGGGAAACAGGGACGAGCAGTACTTC; CDR3 protein: CSAWGNRDEQYF
V gene: TRBV6-4; CDR3 length: 14; clone size: .; J gene: TRBJ2-1; D gene: TRBD1; CDR3 DNA: TGTGCCAGCAGCCGGGACAGGGCTAGCAATGAGCAGTTCTTC; CDR3 protein: CASSRDRASNEQFF
V gene: TRBV19; CDR3 length: 16; clone size: .; J gene: TRBJ1-2; D gene: TRBD1; CDR3 DNA: TGTGCCAGTAGCCCGGGACAGGGAAGACACAGATATGGCTACACCTTC; CDR3 protein: CASSPGQGRHRYGYTF
V gene: TRBV30; CDR3 length: 13; clone size: .; J gene: TRBJ2-1; D gene: TRBD1; CDR3 DNA: TGTGCCTGGAGGACGACAGGGGGCATTGAGCAGTTCTTC; CDR3 protein: CAWRTTGGIEQFF
V gene: TRBV7-9; CDR3 length: 14; clone size: .; J gene: TRBJ1-4; D gene: TRBD1; CDR3 DNA: TGTGCCAGCAGCTTCCTACAGGGGGCTGAAAAACTGTTTTTT; CDR3 protein: CASSFLQGAEKLFF
V gene: TRBV18; CDR3 length: 17; clone size: .; J gene: TRBJ1-1; D gene: TRBD1; CDR3 DNA: TGTGCCAGCTCACCCCAACAAGACAGGGGTTTGAACACTGAAGCTTTCTTT; CDR3 protein: CASSPQQDRGLNTEAFF
V gene: TRBV14; CDR3 length: 16; clone size: .; J gene: TRBJ2-3; D gene: .; CDR3 DNA: TGTGCCAGCAGCCAACGGGGCCGCGGGGACACAGATACGCAGTATTTT; CDR3 protein: CASSQRGRGDTDTQYF
V gene: TRBV7-2; CDR3 length: 14; clone size: .; J gene: TRBJ1-6; D gene: .; CDR3 DNA: TGTGCCAGCAGCCCAAACAGGGTTAGGTCACCCCTCCACTTT; CDR3 protein: CASSPNRVRSPLHF
V gene: TRBV30; CDR3 length: 19; clone size: .; J gene: TRBJ2-3; D gene: TRBD2; CDR3 DNA: TGTGCCTGGAGTGAAGGTCCAACTAGCGGGAGAGTCATGGCAGATACGCAGTATTTT; CDR3 protein: CAWSEGPTSGRVMADTQYF
V gene: TRBV18; CDR3 length: 15; clone size: .; J gene: TRBJ2-7; D gene: TRBD2; CDR3 DNA: TGTGCCAGCTCAGCAGTGACTAGCGGGGGCTACGAGCAGTACTTC; CDR3 protein: CASSAVTSGGYEQYF
V gene: TRBV28; CDR3 length: 15; clone size: once; J gene: TRBJ1-2; D gene: .; CDR3 DNA: TGTGCCAGCAGTTTAGGGGGGAGTATGCATTATGGCTACACCTTC; CDR3 protein: CASSLGGSMHYGYTF
V gene: TRBV5-1; CDR3 length: 16; clone size: .; J gene: TRBJ2-7; D gene: .; CDR3 DNA: TGCGCCAGCAGCGTCAGGGAGACTAGTGGTACTTACGAGCAGTACTTC; CDR3 protein: CASSVRETSGTYEQYF
V gene: TRBV30; CDR3 length: 15; clone size: .; J gene: TRBJ2-2; D gene: .; CDR3 DNA: TGTGCCTGGAGGGGGAACAGGGCGAACACCGGGGAGCTGTTTTTT; CDR3 protein: CAWRGNRANTGELFF
V gene: TRBV7-8; CDR3 length: 14; clone size: .; J gene: TRBJ2-3; D gene: .; CDR3 DNA: TGTGCCAGCAGCTTAGGGCAAGGCACAGATACGCAGTATTTT; CDR3 protein: CASSLGQGTDTQYF
V gene: TRBV5-5; CDR3 length: 15; clone size: .; J gene: TRBJ1-5; D gene: .; CDR3 DNA: TGTGCCAGCAGCTTGACAGATTTTAGCAATCAGCCCCAGCATTTT; CDR3 protein: CASSLTDFSNQPQHF
V gene: TRBV6-5; CDR3 length: 12; clone size: .; J gene: TRBJ1-1; D gene: .; CDR3 DNA: TGTGCCAGCAGAACAGGGCGGACTGAAGCTTTCTTT; CDR3 protein: CASRTGRTEAFF
V gene: TRBV6-1; CDR3 length: 12; clone size: .; J gene: TRBJ2-3; D gene: .; CDR3 DNA: TGTGCCAGCCACCGGGAGCCAGATACGCAGTATTTT; CDR3 protein: CASHREPDTQYF
V gene: TRBV10-3; CDR3 length: 12; clone size: .; J gene: TRBJ1-1; D gene: .; CDR3 DNA: TGTGCCATCAGTGCCGACGGGATAGAAGCTTTCTTT; CDR3 protein: CAISADGIEAFF
V gene: TRBV27; CDR3 length: 14; clone size: .; J gene: TRBJ2-1; D gene: .; CDR3 DNA: TGTGCCAGCAGTTTAGCCCCTAGTTCCAATGAGCAGTTCTTC; CDR3 protein: CASSLAPSSNEQFF